This TCR beta chain was profiled in a study of blood T cell repertoires in COVID-19. Whole-study context: The analysed material was cDNA or gDNA that came from T cells, B-cell-depleted T cells, or PBMCs.

The method was immunoSEQ multiplex PCR; TCRdb's version includes in-frame clones alone and lacks a portion of them. The sample yields approximately 440,000 clones, roughly 87% seen once. The participants were between about 18 and 89 years old and came from 24 US areas. Participants reported their clinical history, and cohort assignment relied on those reports. The sample was PBMCs or T cells enriched from blood (not recorded which). The clonotype was recovered from a woman aged 18-35 years who had recovered from COVID-19.

The CDR3 DNA is TGTGCCAGCAGCTTAGGAATAGGACAGGGGAACTATGGCTACACCTTC. It yields the protein CASSLGIGQGNYGYTF. The chain is built from TRBV7-2 and TRBJ1-2, with 9 bases fitting TRBD1. The germline gives CDR1 SGHTA, CDR2 FQGNSA. The CDR3 consists of 16 residues. The V gene end was trimmed by 1 base and the J gene end by 2 bases; junction bases not matched to a gene: 5.